The 6 T cell receptor beta chains in this list originate from one sample, sequenced in a study of blood T cell repertoires in COVID-19 (TCRdb year 2020). Library creation used the immunoSEQ multiplex PCR assay. As stored in TCRdb, this immuneACCESS dataset retains in-frame rearrangements with V and J assigned. A fraction of the clones does not appear; measured against another copy, unresolved V genes explain less than half of the discrepancy, and the remainder lacks a known reason. The sample contains about 320,000 clones, 86% of them found a single time. 8.5% to 12% of the sample comes from the top ten. Source material: PBMCs or T cells enriched from blood (not recorded which). Receptors were obtained from a woman younger than 30 who had recovered from COVID-19.

This chain connects TRBV7-3 to TRBJ2-1, with TRBD2 matching over 9 bases. Germline CDR1 is SGHTA and CDR2 is FQGTGA. V shed 3 bases and J 5 bases; nucleotides not matched to a gene: 2. This CDR3 has 14 amino acids. CDR3 in amino acids: CASSFRGGDNEQFF. The CDR3 nucleotides are TGTGCCAGCAGCTTCCGCGGGGGGGACAATGAGCAGTTCTTC.

This clone was counted a single time. V gene TRBV27 combines with J gene TRBJ2-1, with 7 bases that match TRBD2. This CDR3 comprises 15 residues. After removal of 3 bases from V and 6 bases from J, the junction contained 8 bases not matched to a gene. Germline V gene sequence: CDR1 MNHEY, CDR2 SMNVEV (reference sequence). CDR3 DNA sequence: TGTGCCAGCAGTTTTAAACCCGCGGGAGTCAATGAGCAGTTCTTC. Translation: CASSFKPAGVNEQFF.

V and J are TRBV7-8 and TRBJ2-1; D gene unclear. The CDR3 runs 15 residues. Trimming took off 5 bases at V and 7 bases at J, with 18 bases between the two ends. Germline V gene data show CDR1 as SGHVS and CDR2 as FQNEAQ. The CDR3 reads CASSRDGQETNEQFF. For the CDR3, the DNA is TGTGCCAGCAGCCGAGATGGTCAGGAAACAAATGAGCAGTTCTTC.

This clone came up once. This rearrangement joins TRBV19 to TRBJ1-2; TRBD1 agrees at 9 bases. With V trimmed by 5 bases and J by 4 bases, 5 bases remained unmatched. The CDR3 runs to 14 residues. CDR1 is LNHDA, CDR2 SQIVND, per germline (reference sequence). As DNA, the CDR3 is TGTGCCAGTAGTCCCGGGACAGGGTTCTATGGCTACACCTTC. It codes for CASSPGTGFYGYTF.

V and J are TRBV12-3 or TRBV12-4 and TRBJ2-2, with 8 bases matching TRBD1. The CDR3 runs to 12 residues. With V trimmed by 7 bases and J by 8 bases, 3 bases remained unmatched. Here the CDR3 DNA reads TGTGCCAGCAACAGGGGGGTAGGGGAGCTGTTTTTT. Its protein is CASNRGVGELFF.

The chain uses TRBV28 and TRBJ1-5; D might be TRBD1 (5 bases). Germline V gives CDR1 MDHEN, CDR2 SYDVKM. V was pared by 5 bases and J by 6 bases, with 26 bases between. This CDR3 is 18 amino acids long. The DNA for the CDR3 is TGTGCCAGCAGTCCTTTTCTCGTCCAGGGTCTTTTAGTTCAGCCCCAGCATTTT. Translating it yields CASSPFLVQGLLVQPQHF.